Sequencing of this T cell receptor beta chain was carried out in a study of cytomegalovirus exposure and HLA in healthy donors. At the level of the study: One earlier analysis, a look at roughly 170 million T cells, found 117 million unique TCR beta sequences. Study conclusions and caveats: HLA allele associations emerged for fewer than 20,000 TCR beta sequences in a later analysis, at 0.05 false discovery rate. In an earlier analysis, most TCR beta V segments were productive about 87% or about 30% of the time.

Amplification used 60 Vbeta primers and 13 Jbeta primers. Clones were sequenced by immunoSEQ multiplex PCR, and TCRdb holds only the in-frame ones, with some missing. Here the sample spans some 190,000 clones, around 78% being singletons. The CDR3 loop spans 16 amino acids. The V end lost 3 bases, the J end lost 0 bases, and 13 bases lay between the germline ends. The V gene's germline CDR1 is SGHVS and CDR2 FNYEAQ. With regard to this clone: Its antigen is still unknown.

The TCR originated in a woman aged 30 to 39 in good health and CMV-seropositive. The specimen was PBMCs. The V gene is TRBV7-6, the J gene TRBJ2-3, with D possibly being TRBD2 (6 bases). CDR3 DNA sequence: TGTGCCAGCAGCTTTACCGCTAGCGAAAGCACAGATACGCAGTATTTT. Protein: CASSFTASESTDTQYF. The complete variable domain, with remaining parts taken from reference TRBV7-6 and TRBJ2-3, reads GAGVSQSPRYKVTKRGQDVALRCDPISGHVSLYWYRQALGQGPEFLTYFNYEAQQDKSGLPNDRFSAERPEGSISTLTIQRTEQRDSAMYRCASSFTASESTDTQYFGPGTRLTVL.